The T cell receptor beta chain described here comes from a study of post-analysis software for immune sequencing data. Study findings and constraints: Five or six TRBV segments, TRBV5-6, TRBV5-1 and TRBV20-1 among them, were found more frequent in patients than controls. The authors found that F measure strongly co-clustered same-batch samples.

CDR3 length: 15 residues. Trimming took off 5 bases at V and 0 bases at J, with 11 bases between the two ends. Germline CDR1 reads SGHAT; CDR2 reads FQNNGV. TCR beta cDNA libraries had unique molecular identifiers. The source material, roughly 0.9 to 11 million T cells, gave rise to about 500,000 cDNA molecules. TCRdb re-called the PCR reads with MiXCR, one entry per CDR3 protein. The sample consists of 600,000 to 750,000 distinct CDR3 sequences, around 60% of them appearing once. Details on this clonotype: Its antigen is unknown.

The chain recombines TRBV11-2 with TRBJ2-1, with D possibly being TRBD1 or TRBD2 (5 bases each). The sequenced material came from blood. The TCR originated in a girl aged 2 to 9 with multiple sclerosis. Here the CDR3 reads CASSPGRLSYNEQFF. The CDR3 DNA reads TGTGCCAGCAGCCCGGGACGGCTCTCCTACAATGAGCAGTTCTTC.